This is a list of T cell receptor beta chains from one sample in a study of Ad26.COV2.S vaccination and SARS-CoV-2 variants. Generated by immunoSEQ multiplex PCR, the TCRdb table keeps only in-frame clones and is missing some. The profile shows roughly 700,000 clones, around 90% of them singletons. Here the sequenced sample was peripheral blood, taken in a trial of Ad26.COV2.S vaccine versus placebo. These receptors originate from a person between 18 and 60 years old who received the Ad26.COV2.S COVID-19 vaccine or a placebo. The CDR3 runs from the conserved cysteine through the conserved F or W. D genes are given only for firm matches. The size field is filled for only some rows; it gives once, few, many or a size class.

v_gene	abundance	d_gene	j_gene	CDR3aa	CDR3nt
TRBV11-2	once	-	TRBJ2-1	CASTRAFTYNEQFF	TGTGCCAGCACCCGAGCTTTCACCTACAATGAGCAGTTCTTC
TRBV2	-	TRBD2	TRBJ2-1	CASTTSGSWDEQFF	TGTGCCAGCACCACTAGCGGGAGTTGGGATGAGCAGTTCTTC
TRBV18	once	-	TRBJ2-5	CASSPPNGAETQYF	TGTGCCAGCTCACCACCGAACGGGGCAGAGACCCAGTACTTC
TRBV6-4	-	-	TRBJ2-2	CASSDSHGELFF	TGTGCCAGCAGTGACTCCCACGGGGAGCTGTTTTTT
TRBV4-3	-	-	TRBJ1-2	CASSQDRVVAF	TGCGCCAGCAGCCAAGATCGAGTTGTAGCCTTC
TRBV10-3	-	-	TRBJ2-7	CAISESGGEQYF	TGTGCCATCAGTGAGTCCGGGGGCGAGCAGTACTTC
TRBV7-3	-	-	TRBJ2-7	CASSPSGPQNQYF	TGTGCCAGCAGCCCTTCGGGACCTCAGAACCAGTACTTC
TRBV5-1	-	-	TRBJ2-1	CASSLGTSEQFF	TGCGCCAGCAGCTTGGGGACATCCGAGCAGTTCTTC
TRBV10-1	-	TRBD2	TRBJ2-7	CASSLSGGDEQYF	TGCGCCAGCAGCCTTTCGGGGGGGGACGAGCAGTACTTC
TRBV7-9	once	-	TRBJ2-2	CASSFSSGGVNTGELFF	TGTGCCAGCAGCTTTTCCTCAGGGGGGGTGAACACCGGGGAGCTGTTTTTT
TRBV10-2	-	-	TRBJ2-5	CASSEDRRETQYF	TGCGCCAGCAGCGAGGACAGAAGAGAGACCCAGTACTTC
TRBV6-1	-	-	TRBJ2-7	CASSEAPGSTRPKNYEQYF	TGTGCCAGCAGTGAAGCACCGGGATCGACAAGACCGAAAAACTACGAGCAGTACTTC
TRBV7-2	-	-	TRBJ2-5	CASSLFDRFGETQYF	TGTGCCAGCAGCCTATTTGACAGGTTCGGAGAGACCCAGTACTTC
TRBV9	few	-	TRBJ1-1	CASSPQEAEAFF	TGTGCCAGCAGCCCTCAGGAGGCTGAAGCTTTCTTT
TRBV7-9	-	-	TRBJ1-3	CASSLALRVAGNTIYF	TGTGCCAGCAGCTTAGCGCTAAGGGTCGCTGGAAACACCATATATTTT
TRBV14	-	TRBD1	TRBJ2-1	CASSQGGQRLNHEQFF	TGTGCCAGCAGCCAAGGGGGACAGAGACTTAACCATGAGCAGTTCTTC
TRBV15	-	-	TRBJ2-7	CATSRDPTYEQYF	TGTGCCACCAGCAGAGATCCTACCTACGAGCAGTACTTC
TRBV6-5	once	-	TRBJ2-2	CASSRLGTVTGELFF	TGTGCCAGCAGCAGGTTAGGGACGGTCACCGGGGAGCTGTTTTTT
TRBV5-1	-	-	TRBJ2-5	CASRGEQSSQETQYF	TGCGCCAGCAGGGGCGAACAGAGTAGCCAAGAGACCCAGTACTTC
TRBV9	once	-	TRBJ1-2	CASSPSPGTWDGYTF	TGTGCCAGCAGCCCCTCTCCCGGGACCTGGGATGGCTACACCTTC
TRBV18	-	TRBD2	TRBJ2-1	CASSQLAGGLNEQFF	TGTGCCAGCTCACAACTAGCGGGGGGGCTCAATGAGCAGTTCTTC
TRBV10-1	-	TRBD1	TRBJ2-3	CASSESRTGSTDTQYF	TGCGCCAGCAGTGAGTCTCGGACAGGGAGCACAGATACGCAGTATTTT
TRBV19	-	-	TRBJ2-2	CASSIRGQSFSGELFF	TGTGCCAGTAGTATTCGGGGACAATCCTTTTCCGGGGAGCTGTTTTTT
TRBV7-8	-	-	TRBJ2-1	CASSLGDLAKDEQFF	TGTGCCAGCAGCTTAGGCGACCTAGCGAAGGATGAGCAGTTCTTC
TRBV18	-	TRBD1	TRBJ2-7	CASSKGGQGYEQYF	TGTGCCAGCTCAAAAGGGGGACAGGGCTACGAGCAGTACTTC
TRBV4-3	-	-	TRBJ2-2	CASSTGQTGELFF	TGCGCCAGCAGTACAGGGCAAACCGGGGAGCTGTTTTTT
TRBV7-2	-	-	TRBJ2-2	CASSPWTGELFF	TGTGCCAGCAGCCCGTGGACCGGGGAGCTGTTTTTT
TRBV12-5	-	-	TRBJ1-1	CASGSDRGEAFF	TGTGCTAGTGGTTCGGACCGGGGTGAAGCTTTCTTT
TRBV5-1	-	-	TRBJ2-1	CASSLASGSSYNEQFF	TGCGCCAGCAGCTTGGCCTCAGGAAGCTCCTACAATGAGCAGTTCTTC
TRBV5-1	once	-	TRBJ2-1	CASSLTGALSNEQFF	TGCGCCAGCAGCTTAACTGGAGCCCTGTCAAATGAGCAGTTCTTC
TRBV10-3	-	TRBD1	TRBJ1-3	CALGDSSGNTIYF	TGTGCCCTCGGGGACAGCTCTGGAAACACCATATATTTT
TRBV19	once	-	TRBJ2-1	CASSLLHASYNEQFF	TGTGCCAGTAGCCTTCTTCACGCTTCCTACAATGAGCAGTTCTTC
TRBV4-2	-	TRBD1	TRBJ1-6	CASSQIGTVLSYNSPLHF	TGTGCCAGCAGCCAAATTGGGACAGTGCTCTCCTATAATTCACCCCTCCACTTT
TRBV10-3	-	-	TRBJ2-4	CAISADRDSKNIQYF	TGTGCCATCAGTGCCGACCGGGACTCCAAAAACATTCAGTACTTC
TRBV7-2	-	TRBD2	TRBJ2-7	CASSLGTSGKVRRYF	TGTGCCAGCAGCTTAGGTACTAGCGGGAAGGTTCGACGGTACTTC
TRBV30	-	TRBD1	TRBJ2-7	CAWAGQGYEQYF	TGTGCCTGGGCGGGACAGGGTTACGAGCAGTACTTC
TRBV27	-	-	TRBJ1-6	CASSTPGRYSPLHF	TGTGCCAGCAGCACGCCGGGCCGTTATTCACCCCTCCACTTT
TRBV4-3	-	TRBD1	TRBJ2-7	CASSHSWDRERTYEQYF	TGCGCCAGCAGCCATAGTTGGGACAGGGAACGTACCTACGAGCAGTACTTC
TRBV5-1	-	TRBD1	TRBJ2-7	CASSFGDRGHEQYF	TGCGCCAGCAGCTTTGGGGACAGGGGCCACGAGCAGTACTTC
TRBV7-9	once	TRBD1	TRBJ2-7	CASSSGTGGGYEQYF	TGTGCCAGCAGCTCCGGGACAGGGGGCGGATACGAGCAGTACTTC
TRBV28	-	-	TRBJ2-7	CASSQWTVGAPEQYF	TGTGCCAGCAGTCAATGGACAGTCGGGGCTCCAGAGCAGTACTTC